These 18 T cell receptor beta chains were all obtained from the same sample, sequenced in a study of blood T cell repertoires in COVID-19 (dated by TCRdb to about 2020). The method was the immunoSEQ multiplex PCR assay. What TCRdb holds here is the immuneACCESS table cut down to in-frame rearrangements. Part of the clones is not present; checked against another copy, under half of the missing clones reflect an unresolved V gene, and the others are unexplained. This sample holds approximately 180,000 clones; 70% to 90% were observed only once. 20% to 25% of the sample goes to the ten largest clones. Material for sequencing was peripheral blood. Every receptor here comes from a man in his fifties or sixties with active or convalescent COVID-19.

This chain connects TRBV20-1 to TRBJ1-1; D uncertain. V lost 3 bases, J lost 6 bases, and 11 bases lay in between. From germline, CDR1 is DFQATT and CDR2 SNEGSKA (reference sequence). CDR3 size: 12 residues. The CDR3 spells CSASLRQAEAFF. The CDR3 nucleotides are TGCAGTGCTAGTCTAAGACAAGCTGAAGCTTTCTTT.

The genes are TRBV19 and TRBJ1-2; D might be TRBD1 (5 bases). The CDR3 covers 14 residues. With 6 bases removed from V and 1 base from J, the gap between germline ends came to 12 bases. The germline V gene has CDR1 LNHDA and CDR2 SQIVND (reference sequence). CDR3 nucleotides: TGTGCCAGTAGACGTATCGACAGTAACTATGGCTACACCTTC. Translation: CASRRIDSNYGYTF. Filled out from reference TRBV19 and TRBJ1-2, the complete variable domain reads DGGITQSPKYLFRKEGQNVTLSCEQNLNHDAMYWYRQDPGQGLRLIYYSQIVNDFQKGDIAEGYSVSREKKESFPLTVTSAQKNPTAFYLCASRRIDSNYGYTFGSGTRLTVV.

The J gene is TRBJ2-1, the V gene TRBV6-6; D is possibly TRBD1 (6 bases). Germline V CDR1 and CDR2: MNHNY, SVGAGI (reference sequence). This CDR3 region has 15 residues. Trimming pared 6 bases from V and 1 base from J, leaving 13 bases between. CDR3 coding DNA: TGTGCCAGCAGATCGACAGGTGGGTCCTACAATGAGCAGTTCTTC. Its protein is CASRSTGGSYNEQFF.

This rearrangement joins TRBV5-1 to TRBJ1-6, with 10 positions matching TRBD1. The CDR3 is made up of 16 amino acids. The germline CDR1 and CDR2 sequences are SGHRS and YFSETQ. The J segment lost 2 bases and the V segment lost 4 bases, leaving 3 bases of the junction unmatched. CDR3 sequence (DNA): TGCGCCAGCAGCCGGACAGGGGGGGCCTATAATTCACCCCTCCACTTT. Translated: CASSRTGGAYNSPLHF.

The rearrangement links TRBV15 to TRBJ1-5, with TRBD1 as a possible D gene (5 bases). The CDR3 is 15 residues long. From germline, CDR1 is LNHNV and CDR2 YYDKDF (reference sequence). Trimming took 0 bases from V and 6 from J, leaving 12 bases between them. The DNA for the CDR3 is TGTGCCACCAGCAGAGATTGGGGGAGGGGTCAGCCCCAGCATTTT. Protein sequence: CATSRDWGRGQPQHF.

The chain uses TRBV6-2 or TRBV6-3 and TRBJ1-1, with 8 nucleotides matching TRBD1. Trimming cost V 4 bases and J 0 bases; bases outside gene matches: 1. The CDR3 is made up of 14 amino acids. Germline CDR1 reads MNHEY; CDR2 reads SVGEGT. CDR3 DNA sequence: TGTGCCAGCAGTTTCAGGGGGCTGAACACTGAAGCTTTCTTT. Protein product: CASSFRGLNTEAFF.

The gene calls are TRBV5-1 and TRBJ2-5; D is perhaps TRBD2 (6 bases). The V gene's germline CDR1 is SGHRS and CDR2 YFSETQ. Deletions cut 4 bases from V and 5 bases from J, with 15 bases between. There are 14 residues in the CDR3. In nucleotides, the CDR3 is TGCGCCAGCAGCCCGACCGGACTAACTGAGACCCAGTACTTC. It codes for CASSPTGLTETQYF.

This chain uses TRBV5-1 with TRBJ2-3; D is perhaps TRBD2 (6 bases). Trimming cost V 4 bases and J 1 base, with 16 bases left between them. Germline CDR1 is SGHRS and CDR2 is YFSETQ. The CDR3 length is 16 residues. For the CDR3, the DNA is TGCGCCAGCAGCCAAGCCCCCGGGAGCGGCACAGATACGCAGTATTTT. This gives the protein CASSQAPGSGTDTQYF.

The V call is TRBV7-8, the J call TRBJ2-5; 8 bases are a match to TRBD2. CDR3 size: 14 residues. With V trimmed by 7 bases and J by 4 bases, 8 bases remained unmatched. CDR1 is SGHVS and CDR2 is FQNEAQ in the germline V gene. CDR3 sequence reads: CASTPRTSRETQYF. The CDR3 DNA sequence: TGTGCCAGCACCCCGAGGACTAGCCGAGAGACCCAGTACTTC. Using reference TRBV7-8 and TRBJ2-5 for the parts outside the CDR3, the full variable domain is GAGVSQSPRYKVAKRGQDVALRCDPISGHVSLFWYQQALGQGPEFLTYFQNEAQLDKSGLPSDRFFAERPEGSVSTLKIQRTQQEDSAVYLCASTPRTSRETQYFGPGTRLLVL.

For this clone: The same CDR3 arises from other DNA sequences in this sample as well. V usage is TRBV5-1 and J usage is TRBJ2-7, with 7 bases aligning to TRBD1. The CDR3 runs 14 residues. V shed 0 bases and J 4 bases; nucleotides not matched to a gene: 4. Germline CDR1 reads SGHRS; CDR2 reads YFSETQ. Written as DNA, the CDR3 is TGCGCCAGCAGCTTGGGAGGGGGCAGTTACGAGCAGTACTTC. Protein: CASSLGGGSYEQYF.

The DNA for the CDR3 is TGCGCCAGCACTAAACGGGAGAATGAAAAACTGTTTTTT. Protein: CASTKRENEKLFF. The chain carries TRBV23-1 and TRBJ1-4; D remains ambiguous. TRBV23-1 is annotated as an ORF whose role is uncertain. V shed 7 bases and J shed 5 bases, with 11 bases lying between them. The CDR3 is 13 residues long.

The V gene is TRBV25-1, the J gene TRBJ1-5; 10 bases match TRBD1. V was pared by 3 bases and J by 6 bases, with 5 bases of the junction left unmatched. Germline V gene data show CDR1 as MGHDK and CDR2 as SYGVNS. The CDR3 is 15 residues long. CDR3 in amino acids: CASSDDRGQSQPQHF. The CDR3, as DNA: TGTGCCAGCAGTGATGACAGGGGGCAGTCTCAGCCCCAGCATTTT.

The CDR3 sequence is CASSLTGFYNSPLHF. In nucleotides, the CDR3 is TGTGCCAGCAGTTTGACAGGGTTTTATAATTCACCCCTCCACTTT. The V gene is TRBV6-5, the J gene TRBJ1-6; 7 nucleotides line up with TRBD1. Trimming at V came to 4 bases and at J to 4 bases, leaving 4 bases not matched to a gene. The CDR3 sequence is 15 residues long. Germline-derived CDR1 and CDR2 are MNHEY and SVGAGI.

CDR3 sequence (DNA): TGTGCCAGCAGCCAGGCCGGGGGTCCGGCTCAGCCCCAGCATTTT. Encoded protein: CASSQAGGPAQPQHF. This chain links TRBV7-9 with TRBJ1-5, with D possibly matching TRBD1 (5 bases). The CDR3 is made up of 15 amino acids. With 5 bases removed from V and 6 bases from J, the gap between germline ends came to 17 bases. Germline lookup yields CDR1 SEHNR and CDR2 FQNEAQ (reference sequence).

The chain employs TRBV6-1 and TRBJ1-5; D might be TRBD1 (5 bases). The V gene's germline CDR1 is MNHNS and CDR2 SASEGT. The V and J ends lost 4 bases and 0 bases respectively, with 13 bases between them. The CDR3 covers 16 residues. The CDR3 reads CASSGGKGVSNQPQHF. The CDR3 bases are TGTGCCAGCAGTGGAGGAAAAGGGGTTAGCAATCAGCCCCAGCATTTT.

CDR3 sequence (DNA): TGCAGTGCTAGTGACAGGGTTGGCTACACCTTC. Protein sequence: CSASDRVGYTF. J is TRBJ1-2 and V is TRBV20-1; the match to TRBD1 covers 7 bases. V lost 3 bases, J lost 7 bases, and 2 bases stayed unmatched. Germline lookup yields CDR1 DFQATT and CDR2 SNEGSKA (reference sequence). The CDR3 extends over 11 amino acids.

The genes are TRBV5-1 and TRBJ1-2; maybe TRBD1 (6 bases). This CDR3 has 14 residues. Trimming took 2 bases from V and 8 from J, leaving 16 bases between them. In germline, CDR1 is SGHRS, CDR2 YFSETQ. The CDR3 here is CASSLPTGGSGYTF. Here the CDR3 DNA reads TGCGCCAGCAGCTTACCGACAGGTGGGAGCGGCTACACCTTC.

The CDR3 DNA reads as TGTGCCAGCAGCCAAGAGGCAAGTACTGAGCAGTTCTTC. Protein sequence: CASSQEASTEQFF. V and J are TRBV3-1 (or the pseudogene TRBV3-2) and TRBJ2-1; the D is unclear. The germline gives CDR1 LGHDT, CDR2 YNNKEL (reference sequence). There are 13 residues in the CDR3. The V end lost 0 bases, the J end lost 9 bases, and 9 bases lay between the germline ends.